This T cell receptor (beta chain) was sequenced during a study of a mutant IDH1 vaccine in newly diagnosed glioma. The protocol was immunoSEQ multiplex PCR, while the TCRdb copy is restricted to in-frame clones and leaves out a portion. The repertoire holds approximately 57,000 clones, about 81% seen once, with approximately 8% in the top ten. As regards this clone: The antigen is not known.

Time point reported: week 23, last vaccination. What each vaccine dose contained was 300 ug of mutant IDH1 20-mer peptide, accompanied by topical imiquimod. Sequenced material: PBMCs, taken from a glioma patient whose treatment included an IDH1 peptide vaccine. This TCR was sampled from a woman aged 40 to 50 with glioma. Some clones in this sample may be carry-over from other donors' samples.

The CDR3 nucleotides are TGCGCCAGCAGCCAAGCGTGGGGCGATGAGCAGTACTTC. Encoded protein: CASSQAWGDEQYF. This chain connects TRBV4-3 to TRBJ2-7; possible D gene TRBD1, 5 bases. This CDR3 has 13 residues. V was cut by 1 base and J by 7 bases, with 11 bases left in between. Germline V gene lookup returns CDR1 LGHNA and CDR2 YSLEER.